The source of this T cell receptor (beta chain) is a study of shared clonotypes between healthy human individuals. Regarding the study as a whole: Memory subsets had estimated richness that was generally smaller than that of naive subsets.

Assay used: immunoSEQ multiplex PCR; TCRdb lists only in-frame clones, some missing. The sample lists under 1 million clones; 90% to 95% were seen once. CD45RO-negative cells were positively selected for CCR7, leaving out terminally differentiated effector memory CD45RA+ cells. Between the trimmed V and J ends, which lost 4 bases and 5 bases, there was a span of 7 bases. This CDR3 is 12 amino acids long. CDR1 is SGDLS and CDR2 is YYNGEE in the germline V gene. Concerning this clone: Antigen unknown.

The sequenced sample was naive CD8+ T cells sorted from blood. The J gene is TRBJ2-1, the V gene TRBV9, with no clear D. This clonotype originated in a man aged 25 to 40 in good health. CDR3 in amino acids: CASSLGNNEQFF. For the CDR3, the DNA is TGTGCCAGCAGCCTCGGAAACAATGAGCAGTTCTTC.